The T cell receptor beta chain under discussion was sequenced for a study of T cell responses to AZD1222 COVID-19 vaccine. Study outcomes and limitations: Clonal diversity may have been underestimated, and the donors were mostly white British, with more females than males. Among those given AZD1222, only five or six were seropositive at baseline.

This CDR3 region has 15 residues. About this clone itself: What it binds is not known.

Clones were sequenced by immunoSEQ multiplex PCR, and TCRdb holds only the in-frame ones, with some missing. The sample has roughly 75,000 clones; about nine tenths are singletons. The rearrangement uses TRBV21-1 and TRBJ1-1; the table's D call TRBD1 went unverified against the DNA. TRBV21-1 is classified as a pseudogene. The TCR originated in an adult who received the AZD1222 COVID-19 vaccine. The specimen comprised peripheral blood, sampled 28 days after the second AZD1222 dose. In DNA, the CDR3 is TGTGCCAGCAGCAAGGGGCAGGGGGCTCCCACTGAAGCTTTCTTT. Encoded protein: CASSKGQGAPTEAFF.